This TCR beta chain emerged from a study of T-cell reconstitution after alpha-beta-depleted transplantation in children. Trimming took 11 bases from V and 1 from J; bases not matched to a gene: 6. The germline CDR1 and CDR2 sequences are ENHRY and SYGVKD. This CDR3 spans 13 amino acids. This clonotype was counted ten times or more. Unique molecular identifiers were incorporated when the TCRbeta library was constructed. In TCRdb, the PCR reads were re-called with MiXCR into one record per CDR3 protein. The sample carries 440,000 or so distinct CDR3 sequences, 43% recorded once. The V call is TRBV10-3, the J call TRBJ2-5; 8 bases are a match to TRBD2. The sequencing here drew on PBMCs, taken before TCRalphabeta/CD19-depleted stem cell transplant. The TCR comes from a girl aged 2-9 years with aplastic anemia, due to receive a stem cell transplant. The CDR3 nucleotides read TGTGCCCGGATAGCGGGGACCCAAGAGACCCAGTACTTC. Amino acid sequence: CARIAGTQETQYF.